This T cell receptor (beta chain) was recorded in a study of T-cell reconstitution after alpha-beta-depleted transplantation in children. Germline CDR1 is MNHEY and CDR2 is SMNVEV (reference sequence). The CDR3 totals 20 residues. Trimming cost V 6 bases and J 2 bases; bases outside gene matches: 22. For TCRbeta, the library was prepared with unique molecular identifiers. TCRdb redid the calling of the PCR reads with MiXCR, one entry per CDR3 protein. Of hundreds of thousands of distinct CDR3 sequences listed, about an eighth are singletons. Study-wide results and caveats: Fresh T-cell production supplied most of the T-cell counts and diversity seen one year after transplant. Expanded graft clones, several hundred of them, were reportedly the source of alpha-beta T cells about two months after transplant.

As for this clonotype: The antigen remains undetermined.

The source is a girl aged 2 to 9 with congenital amegakaryocytic thrombocytopenia, due to receive a stem cell transplant. The specimen comprised PBMCs, sampled before TCRalphabeta/CD19-depleted stem cell transplant. This chain uses TRBV27 with TRBJ2-4; 7 nucleotides agree with TRBD1. As DNA, the CDR3 is TGTGCCAGCAGACCTAATCCGGGACAGCGTAGAGCTATGACCAAAAACATTCAGTACTTC. Amino acids: CASRPNPGQRRAMTKNIQYF.